This T cell receptor (beta chain) was captured in a study of T cell repertoires in cytomegalovirus infection. The CDR3 totals 17 residues. Germline V CDR1 and CDR2: SEHNR, FQNEAQ (reference sequence). The V and J ends lost 5 bases and 6 bases respectively, with 25 bases between them. Study-wide results and limits: Carriage of CMV together with the relevant HLA was identifiable through cumulative public TCR beta family frequency.

This clonotype has ten or more counts. Its antigen is undetermined. From the reads, TCRdb called clonotypes with MiXCR, one entry per CDR3 protein. The sample has under 800,000 distinct CDR3 sequences; 20% to 25% are singletons. The sample taken for sequencing was CD8+ T cells from PBMCs. The chain combines TRBV7-9 with TRBJ1-2, with D perhaps matching TRBD1 (5 bases). The receptor was isolated from a human donor in good health (CMV status not recorded). Some clones in this sample may be carry-over from other donors' samples. CDR3 sequence (DNA): TGTGCCAGCAGCCCCCCCAACCCAGGGCTGTCGATTGATGGCTACACCTTC. Protein sequence: CASSPPNPGLSIDGYTF.